The present T cell receptor (beta chain) was sequenced within a study of blood T cell repertoires in COVID-19 (dated by TCRdb to 2018 to 2021). With regard to the full study: Collaborator samples came from the United States, Italy and Spain and covered acute and convalescent phases of COVID-19. A freely available public database, intended as a resource for researchers studying the immune response to SARS-CoV-2, is where the repertoires were released. The material from the prospective study consisted of cDNA or gDNA derived from T cells, B-cell-depleted T cells, or PBMCs. The sample metadata nearly always contained a de-identified subject ID, COVID-19 status, age in years and sex. Subjects who had been exposed to COVID-19, were actively infected with it, or had recovered from it provided the deeply sampled blood TCRbeta repertoires that made up the dataset. Where available, HLA class I and class II types were taken from metadata supplied by the sample provider and were not determined by assay-based typing. Samples came from the ongoing ImmuneRACE study (first 160 participants) plus 1,254 subjects from 6 global collaborators. The full study reports these points: The amount of clinical and demographic metadata varied by source and participant and was provided uncurated.

TCRbeta CDR3 regions were amplified from genomic DNA by means of the immunoSEQ Assay, a bias-controlled multiplex PCR. As for the authors' bioinformatics: The number of nucleated cells in each sample was estimated from the amplification of reference gene primers within the assay. To quantify the absolute abundance of each unique TCRbeta CDR3 rearrangement, sequence reads were collapsed and filtered. For each sample, productive Simpson clonality was calculated as the square root of Simpson's diversity index over productive rearrangements. The table comes from immuneACCESS by way of TCRdb, which keeps in-frame sequences with V and J called. Part of the clones is missing from these tables; in studies checked, under half for an unresolved V gene and the rest for unknown reasons. V and J calls and clone size are copied from that table; D and trimming were computed from the DNA. Within this sample are over 90,000 clones, with about four fifths of them counted one time only. 6% to 7.5% of the sample is in the top ten clones.

The CDR3 spans 17 residues, from the cysteine through the phenylalanine. The retained sequence is limited to the CDR3, 51 bases, with the frame set at the first base. The germline V gene encodes CDR1 LNHDA and CDR2 SQIVND (reference sequence). For this chain, trimming is 3 bases at the V end and 2 bases at the J end, and the number of junction bases without a gene match is 5. To note about this clone: Its antigen is not yet known. Base-call qualities are not available, and no considerably larger clone is one nucleotide away.

Collaborating institutions collected whole blood in K2EDTA tubes following their own protocols. For TCRbeta analysis, collaborators shipped samples in one of three forms: frozen whole blood, isolated PBMCs, or DNA extracted from either of those sample types. Sequencing was carried out using peripheral blood. Recombination connected TRBV19 to TRBJ2-5, with TRBD2 matching 14 junction bases. The TCR was taken from a man aged 50 to 59 with active or convalescent COVID-19. The bases are TGTGCCAGTAGTATCCCCCGACTAGCGGGGGGGCAAGAGACCCAGTACTTC. Its translation is CASSIPRLAGGQETQYF.